A single sample is the source of the 26 T cell receptor beta chains below, sequenced in a study of shared clonotypes between healthy human individuals. In the naive CD8 group, cells lacked CD45RO and were positively selected for CCR7, so terminally differentiated effector memory CD45RA+ cells were left out. TCRdb's table, derived via immunoSEQ multiplex PCR, lists solely in-frame clones and lacks some. This repertoire shows some 2 million clones, about 95% found once; its top ten account for roughly 1%. The sample consisted of naive CD8+ T cells sorted from blood. The receptors derive from a man in his late teens or twenties in good health.

CDR3 coding DNA: TGTGCCAGCAGCTTAGTGTCTCTCCGTGGGTCCCAAGGGGACGAGCAGTACTTC. Translated, it gives CASSLVSLRGSQGDEQYF. This chain joins TRBV13 and TRBJ2-7, with TRBD1 as a possible D gene (5 bases). The V gene lost 1 base and the J gene lost 5 bases, with 24 bases spanning the gap. CDR1 is PRHDT and CDR2 is FYEKMQ in the germline V gene (reference sequence). This CDR3 contains 18 residues.

Regarding this clone: The same CDR3 can be traced to other DNA sequences in this sample. CDR3: CSALAYEQYF. The CDR3 region has the DNA TGCAGTGCTCTAGCCTACGAGCAGTACTTC. The chain links TRBV20-1 to TRBJ2-7, with D unresolved. Germline V lookup: CDR1 DFQATT, CDR2 SNEGSKA (reference sequence). The CDR3 sequence is 10 residues long. V lost 5 bases and J lost 2, with 4 bases in between.

The rearrangement joins TRBV21-1 to TRBJ1-5. TRBV21-1 is assigned pseudogene status. CDR3 length equals 16 residues. CDR3 DNA sequence: TGTGCCAGCAGCAAAGATCCGCGGGGCGGCAATCAGCCCCAGCATTTT. This sequence encodes CASSKDPRGGNQPQHF.

The V gene is TRBV7-9, the J gene TRBJ1-2; 7 bases align to TRBD1. CDR1 is SEHNR, CDR2 FQNEAQ, per germline (reference sequence). V shed 5 bases, J shed 5 bases, and the junction held 11 bases outside the gene matches. The CDR3 extends over 15 amino acids. The CDR3 here is CASSHVYSGGYGYTF. The CDR3, as DNA: TGTGCCAGCAGCCACGTCTATTCAGGGGGATATGGCTACACCTTC.

This clone is a singleton in its sample. The chain is built from TRBV9 and TRBJ2-3; possibly TRBD2 for D (6 bases). V was trimmed by 4 bases and J by 2 bases, leaving 17 bases between them. Germline V lookup: CDR1 SGDLS, CDR2 YYNGEE. The length of the CDR3 is 16 residues. In nucleotides, the CDR3 is TGTGCCAGCAGCCCATTCACGGGAGCCGACACAGATACGCAGTATTTT. It yields the protein CASSPFTGADTDTQYF.

This clone was observed a handful of times. This sample includes further DNA sequences coding for the same CDR3. The rearrangement links TRBV6-5 to TRBJ2-3; possible D gene TRBD2, 5 bases. The CDR3 extends over 13 amino acids. Per the germline V gene, CDR1 is MNHEY and CDR2 is SVGAGI. The ends were cut back, 0 bases at V and 4 bases at J, with 5 bases in the middle. CDR3 in amino acids: CASSYSGADTQYF. CDR3 nucleotide sequence: TGTGCCAGCAGTTACTCCGGGGCAGATACGCAGTATTTT.

The chain recombines TRBV19 with TRBJ1-6; unclear D gene. The V end lost 0 bases, the J end lost 6 bases, and 3 bases lay between the germline ends. The CDR3 has 13 residues. Germline V CDR1 and CDR2: LNHDA, SQIVND (reference sequence). DNA of the CDR3: TGTGCCAGTAGTATAGATATTAATTCACCCCTCCACTTT. This translates into CASSIDINSPLHF.

The V and J genes are TRBV4-1 and TRBJ2-7; D possibly corresponds to TRBD1 (6 bases). The germline CDR1 and CDR2 sequences are MGHRA and YSYEKL. V gave up 1 base and J gave up 5 bases, with 12 bases separating them. The CDR3 runs to 14 residues. CDR3 residues: CASSQADRADEQYF. The DNA of the CDR3 is TGCGCCAGCAGCCAAGCGGACAGAGCGGACGAGCAGTACTTC.

This clone appeared once. This rearrangement joins TRBV2 to TRBJ2-7, with a possible D match to TRBD1 (6 bases). CDR1 is SNHLY, CDR2 FYNNEI, per germline. The CDR3 extends over 14 amino acids. V lost 7 bases and J lost 2, with 15 bases in between. The CDR3 here is CASKTGPLTYEQYF. CDR3 bases: TGTGCCAGCAAGACAGGTCCCCTCACCTACGAGCAGTACTTC.

The genes are TRBV18 and TRBJ2-3, with D possibly being TRBD2 (5 bases). Trimming left V 3 bases short and J 6 bases short, with 16 bases between. CDR3 length: 15 amino acids. Germline V lookup: CDR1 KGHSH, CDR2 LQKENI. CDR3 protein: CASSPGVGILDTQYF. DNA of the CDR3: TGTGCCAGCTCACCCGGGGTAGGAATATTGGATACGCAGTATTTT.

The V call is TRBV5-6, the J call TRBJ2-5; 9 nucleotides line up with TRBD2. Germline V lookup: CDR1 SGHDT, CDR2 YYEEEE. Unmatched junction bases numbered 7, after V lost 4 bases and J lost 3 bases. This CDR3 has 15 residues. The CDR3 DNA follows: TGTGCCAGCAGCCAGGGCGGGGGGGCCAAAGAGACCCAGTACTTC. Amino acids: CASSQGGGAKETQYF.

Notes on this clone: This specimen includes other DNA sequences encoding the same CDR3. The genes are TRBV6-5 and TRBJ2-3, with D maybe TRBD2 (6 bases). Germline V gene data show CDR1 as MNHEY and CDR2 as SVGAGI. The CDR3 has 14 residues. V was shortened by 0 bases and J by 4 bases, with 8 bases between the two germline ends. CDR3 sequence: CASSYSEGPDTQYF. The CDR3 bases are TGTGCCAGCAGTTACTCGGAGGGACCAGATACGCAGTATTTT.

Turning to this clone: Other DNA sequences within the sample encode an identical CDR3. The genes are TRBV30 and TRBJ2-7; tentative D call: TRBD2 (5 bases). The germline V and J ends were trimmed by 2 bases and 4 bases, with 6 bases remaining between them. Germline lookup yields CDR1 GTSNPN and CDR2 SVGIG (reference sequence). The CDR3 contains 11 residues. CDR3 nucleotide sequence: TGTGCCTGGAGTCCGGGGTACGAGCAGTACTTC. This gives the protein CAWSPGYEQYF.

The chain couples TRBV6-5 to TRBJ1-2; a possible D gene is TRBD1 (6 bases). CDR1 MNHEY and CDR2 SVGAGI come from the germline V gene. The CDR3 has 16 amino acids. Trimming removed 0 bases at V and 1 base at J, with 12 bases between. CDR3 nucleotide sequence: TGTGCCAGCAGTTACTCGAATGAGGGGGGTAACTATGGCTACACCTTC. It codes for CASSYSNEGGNYGYTF.

The chain employs TRBV5-4 and TRBJ2-5; a weak D match, TRBD2 (5 bases). In germline, CDR1 is SGHNT, CDR2 YYREEE (reference sequence). V was trimmed by 5 bases and J by 5 bases, leaving 13 bases between them. The CDR3 totals 13 residues. The CDR3 sequence is CASSPAGGETQYF. CDR3 DNA sequence: TGTGCCAGCAGTCCCGCCGGCGGGGAGACCCAGTACTTC.

This clone showed up just once. The rearrangement links TRBV21-1 to TRBJ1-2; the table's TRBD1 call for D was not verified on the DNA. TRBV21-1 is a recognized pseudogene. The CDR3 spans 13 residues. Here the CDR3 reads CASSKEGNYGYTF. CDR3 DNA: TGTGCCAGCAGCAAAGAGGGGAACTATGGCTACACCTTC.

In DNA form, the CDR3 reads TGTGCCAGCTCACCGACTAGGGAGGGCGAGCAGTACTTC. Residues: CASSPTREGEQYF. The V and J genes are TRBV18 and TRBJ2-7; 7 bases agree with TRBD2. This CDR3 is built from 13 residues. Germline V gives CDR1 KGHSH, CDR2 LQKENI. V trimming: 3 bases; J trimming: 6 bases; junction bases outside the gene matches: 5. The full variable domain, completed using reference TRBV18 and TRBJ2-7, is NAGVMQNPRHLVRRRGQEARLRCSPMKGHSHVYWYRQLPEEGLKFMVYLQKENIIDESGMPKERFSAEFPKEGPSILRIQQVVRGDSAAYFCASSPTREGEQYFGPGTRLTVT.

The V and J genes are TRBV13 and TRBJ1-2; 7 bases agree with TRBD1. Looked up from germline, CDR1 is PRHDT and CDR2 is FYEKMQ (reference sequence). The CDR3 extends over 14 amino acids. V shed 4 bases and J 1 base; nucleotides not matched to a gene: 3. For the CDR3, the DNA is TGTGCCAGCAGCTGGGACAGCGATAACTATGGCTACACCTTC. It is translated as CASSWDSDNYGYTF.

The chain links TRBV5-1 to TRBJ2-7; the D gene is possibly TRBD1 (6 bases). Germline-derived CDR1 and CDR2 are SGHRS and YFSETQ. Deletions cut 4 bases from V and 0 bases from J, with 11 bases between. This CDR3 is built from 14 residues. In DNA, the CDR3 is TGCGCCAGCAGCCACGAGGACAGCTCCTACGAGCAGTACTTC. It translates to CASSHEDSSYEQYF.

About this clone: The sample contains more than one DNA sequence encoding this CDR3. V and J are TRBV9 and TRBJ2-7; 8 bases align to TRBD2. Germline CDR1 is SGDLS and CDR2 is YYNGEE. Trimming took 0 bases from V and 4 from J; bases not matched to a gene: 3. The CDR3 is made up of 14 amino acids. For the CDR3, the DNA is TGTGCCAGCAGCGTAGAGGCGGGGGGTTACGAGCAGTACTTC. It yields the protein CASSVEAGGYEQYF.

The chain uses TRBV27 and TRBJ2-1; the D is unclear. CDR1 and CDR2 from the germline V gene are MNHEY and SMNVEV (reference sequence). CDR3 length: 13 residues. V was cut by 1 base and J by 7 bases, with 8 bases left in between. This CDR3 is CASSLWGRNEQFF. CDR3 sequence (DNA): TGTGCCAGCAGTTTATGGGGAAGGAATGAGCAGTTCTTC.

The V call is TRBV10-1, the J call TRBJ2-3; the D is unclear. The CDR3 is 14 residues long. Germline V CDR1 and CDR2: WNHNN, SYGVQD (reference sequence). V was clipped by 3 bases and J by 0 bases, with 7 bases between them. Here the CDR3 DNA reads TGCGCCAGCAGTGATCGAGCGAGCACAGATACGCAGTATTTT. Translating gives CASSDRASTDTQYF.

In this sample, this clone turned up once. The rearrangement links TRBV7-9 to TRBJ1-2; D not resolved. V shed 4 bases and J shed 2 bases, with 11 bases lying between them. Germline V lookup: CDR1 SEHNR, CDR2 FQNEAQ (reference sequence). This CDR3 has 14 residues. The CDR3 nucleotides read TGTGCCAGCAGCTACGAGACTGGGAACTATGGCTACACCTTC. It codes for CASSYETGNYGYTF.

The chain uses TRBV2 and TRBJ2-7; TRBD1 might be the D (6 bases). V was trimmed by 3 bases and J by 0 bases, leaving 15 bases between them. This CDR3 comprises 16 residues. Germline V lookup: CDR1 SNHLY, CDR2 FYNNEI. The CDR3 spells CASSEPGQKSSYEQYF. The CDR3 bases are TGTGCCAGCAGTGAGCCTGGACAGAAGAGCTCCTACGAGCAGTACTTC. Together with reference TRBV2 and TRBJ2-7, the CDR3 gives the full variable domain: EPEVTQTPSHQVTQMGQEVILRCVPISNHLYFYWYRQILGQKVEFLVSFYNNEISEKSEIFDDQFSVERPDGSNFTLKIRSTKLEDSAMYFCASSEPGQKSSYEQYFGPGTRLTVT.

This chain links TRBV7-9 with TRBJ2-7; TRBD2 might be the D (7 bases). Germline loops: CDR1 SEHNR, CDR2 FQNEAQ (reference sequence). There are 16 residues in the CDR3. Trimming cost V 1 base and J 4 bases, with 17 bases left between them. The CDR3 coding sequence is TGTGCCAGCAGCTTAGGCCCCGTGGGGGGGGCGTACGAGCAGTACTTC. Amino acids: CASSLGPVGGAYEQYF. The variable domain in full, with the rest retrieved from reference TRBV7-9 and TRBJ2-7, is DTGVSQNPRHKITKRGQNVTFRCDPISEHNRLYWYRQTLGQGPEFLTYFQNEAQLEKSRLLSDRFSAERPKGSFSTLEIQRTEQGDSAMYLCASSLGPVGGAYEQYFGPGTRLTVT.

The chain has TRBV19 and TRBJ1-6, with 8 nucleotides matching TRBD1. V lost 8 bases, J lost 4 bases, and 13 bases stayed unmatched. CDR1 is LNHDA, CDR2 SQIVND, per germline (reference sequence). The CDR3 spans 17 residues. In nucleotides, the CDR3 is TGTGCCAGTTCCCCCCAGGGGCAGGGGGCTTATAATTCACCCCTCCACTTT. This sequence encodes CASSPQGQGAYNSPLHF. The full variable domain, in which reference TRBV19 and TRBJ1-6 provide the parts outside the CDR3, is DGGITQSPKYLFRKEGQNVTLSCEQNLNHDAMYWYRQDPGQGLRLIYYSQIVNDFQKGDIAEGYSVSREKKESFPLTVTSAQKNPTAFYLCASSPQGQGAYNSPLHFGNGTRLTVT.